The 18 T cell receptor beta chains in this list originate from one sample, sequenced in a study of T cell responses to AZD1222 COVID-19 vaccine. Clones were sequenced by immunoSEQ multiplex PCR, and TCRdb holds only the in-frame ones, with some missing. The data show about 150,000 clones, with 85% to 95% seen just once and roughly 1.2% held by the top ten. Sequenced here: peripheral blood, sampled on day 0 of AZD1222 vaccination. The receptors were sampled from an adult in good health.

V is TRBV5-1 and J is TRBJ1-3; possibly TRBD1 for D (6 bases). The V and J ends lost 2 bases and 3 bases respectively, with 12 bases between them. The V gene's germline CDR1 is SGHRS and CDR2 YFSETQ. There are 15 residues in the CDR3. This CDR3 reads CASSFLDRIGNTIYF. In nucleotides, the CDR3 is TGCGCCAGCAGCTTTCTGGACAGAATTGGAAACACCATATATTTT.

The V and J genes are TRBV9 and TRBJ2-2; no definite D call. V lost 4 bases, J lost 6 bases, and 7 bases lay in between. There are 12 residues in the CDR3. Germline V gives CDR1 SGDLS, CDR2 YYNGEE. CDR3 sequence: CASSRSAGELFF. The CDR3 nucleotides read TGTGCCAGCAGCCGGAGTGCCGGGGAGCTGTTTTTT.

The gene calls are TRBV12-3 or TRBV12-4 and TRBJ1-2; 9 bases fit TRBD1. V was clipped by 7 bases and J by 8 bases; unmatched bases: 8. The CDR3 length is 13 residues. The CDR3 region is CASNTGGPEGYTF. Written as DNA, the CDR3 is TGTGCCAGCAATACAGGGGGCCCAGAAGGCTACACCTTC.

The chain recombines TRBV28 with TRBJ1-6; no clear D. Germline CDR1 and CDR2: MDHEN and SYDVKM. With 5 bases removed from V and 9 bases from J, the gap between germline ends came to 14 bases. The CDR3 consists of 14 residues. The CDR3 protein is CASSRGPRSSPLHF. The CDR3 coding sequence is TGTGCCAGCAGTCGCGGGCCAAGAAGTTCACCCCTCCACTTT.

CDR3 DNA: TGTGCCAGCAGTTTGAATAAACGGGGATTGCGTGAAAAACTGTTTTTT. This codes for CASSLNKRGLREKLFF. This sequence joins TRBV28 and TRBJ1-4; no clear D. Trimming removed 3 bases at V and 7 bases at J, with 18 bases between. This CDR3 contains 16 residues. Germline V gives CDR1 MDHEN, CDR2 SYDVKM.

CDR3 coding DNA: TGTGCCAGCAGTGACAGCGGGGGGGCCACAGATACGCAGTATTTT. Its translation is CASSDSGGATDTQYF. V usage is TRBV6-4 and J usage is TRBJ2-3; 10 nucleotides line up with TRBD2. Unmatched junction bases numbered 1, after V lost 2 bases and J lost 2 bases. The CDR3 extends over 15 amino acids. In germline, CDR1 is MRHNA, CDR2 SNTAGT.

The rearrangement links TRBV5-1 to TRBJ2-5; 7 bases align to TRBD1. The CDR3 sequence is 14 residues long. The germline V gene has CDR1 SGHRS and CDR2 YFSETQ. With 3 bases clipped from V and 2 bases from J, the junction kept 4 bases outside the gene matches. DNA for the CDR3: TGCGCCAGCAGCTGGGGGACAGCGCAAGAGACCCAGTACTTC. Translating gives CASSWGTAQETQYF.

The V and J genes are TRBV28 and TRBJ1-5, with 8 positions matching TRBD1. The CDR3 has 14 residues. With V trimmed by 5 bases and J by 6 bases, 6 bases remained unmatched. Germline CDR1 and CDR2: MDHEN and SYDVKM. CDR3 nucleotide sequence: TGTGCCAGCAGTGCAGGGGGCATGAGTCAGCCCCAGCATTTT. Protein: CASSAGGMSQPQHF.

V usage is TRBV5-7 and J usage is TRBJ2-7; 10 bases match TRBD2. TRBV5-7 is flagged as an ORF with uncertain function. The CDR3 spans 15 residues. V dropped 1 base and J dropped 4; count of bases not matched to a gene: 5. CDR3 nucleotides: TGTGCCAGCAGCTTGTTCGGTAGCGGGGGGTACGAGCAGTACGTC. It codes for CASSLFGSGGYEQYV.

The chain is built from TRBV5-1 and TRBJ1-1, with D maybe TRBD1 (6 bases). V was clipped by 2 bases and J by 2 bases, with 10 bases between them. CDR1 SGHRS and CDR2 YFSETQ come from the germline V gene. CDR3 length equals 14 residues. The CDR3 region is CASSLSGANTEAFF. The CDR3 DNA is TGCGCCAGCAGCTTATCAGGGGCTAACACTGAAGCTTTCTTT.

As DNA, the CDR3 is TGCAGCGTTTTATCCCCGGGTTACTATGGCTACACCTTC. Translated: CSVLSPGYYGYTF. The rearrangement links TRBV29-1 to TRBJ1-2; no reliable D call. V was clipped by 5 bases and J by 3 bases, with 13 bases between them. CDR3 length: 13 amino acids. Germline V gives CDR1 SQVTM, CDR2 ANQGSEA.

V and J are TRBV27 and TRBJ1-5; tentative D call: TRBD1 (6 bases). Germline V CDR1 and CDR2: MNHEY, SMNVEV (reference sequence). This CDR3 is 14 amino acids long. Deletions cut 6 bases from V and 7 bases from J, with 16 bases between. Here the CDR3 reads CASSLTGTRQPQHF. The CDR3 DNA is TGTGCCAGCAGCCTTACAGGGACCCGACAGCCCCAGCATTTT.

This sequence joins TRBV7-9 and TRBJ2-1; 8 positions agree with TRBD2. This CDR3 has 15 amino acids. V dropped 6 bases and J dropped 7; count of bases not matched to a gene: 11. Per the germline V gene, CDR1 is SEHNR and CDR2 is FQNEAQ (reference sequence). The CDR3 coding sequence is TGTGCCAGCAGTCCTACCCGGGGGGGTAAGAATGAGCAGTTCTTC. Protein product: CASSPTRGGKNEQFF.

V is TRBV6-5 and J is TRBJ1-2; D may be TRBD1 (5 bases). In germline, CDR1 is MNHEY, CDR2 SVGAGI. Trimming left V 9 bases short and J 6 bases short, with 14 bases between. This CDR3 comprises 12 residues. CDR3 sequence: CASKRDPDGYTF. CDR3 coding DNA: TGTGCCAGTAAAAGGGACCCTGATGGCTACACCTTC.

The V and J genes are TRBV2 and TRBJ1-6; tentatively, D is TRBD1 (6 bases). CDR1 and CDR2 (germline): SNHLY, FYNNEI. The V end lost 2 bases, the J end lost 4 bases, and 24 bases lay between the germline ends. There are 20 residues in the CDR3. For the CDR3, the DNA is TGTGCCAGCAGTGAAAGGCAGGTTGGGACACGGACGGATTATAATTCACCCCTCCACTTT. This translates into CASSERQVGTRTDYNSPLHF.

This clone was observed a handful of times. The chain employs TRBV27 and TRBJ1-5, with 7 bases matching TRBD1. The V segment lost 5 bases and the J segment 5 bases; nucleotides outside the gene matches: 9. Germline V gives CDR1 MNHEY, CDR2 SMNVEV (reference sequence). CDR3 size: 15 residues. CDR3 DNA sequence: TGTGCCAGCAGTGCCGGGACAGCTCAATATCAGCCCCAGCATTTT. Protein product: CASSAGTAQYQPQHF.

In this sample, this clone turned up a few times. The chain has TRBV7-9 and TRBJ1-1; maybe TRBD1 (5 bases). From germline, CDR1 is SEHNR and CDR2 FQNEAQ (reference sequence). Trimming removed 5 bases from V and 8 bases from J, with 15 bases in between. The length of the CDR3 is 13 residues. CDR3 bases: TGTGCCAGCAGCCCGATTCGACAGATAGAAGCTTTCTTT. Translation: CASSPIRQIEAFF.

CDR3 DNA sequence: TGTGCCAGCAGCCAAGACTACGGGGAAATTGATGAGCAGTTCTTC. As protein: CASSQDYGEIDEQFF. The rearrangement links TRBV14 to TRBJ2-1, with D perhaps TRBD2 (5 bases). Trimming left V 0 bases short and J 8 bases short, with 14 bases between. The V gene's germline CDR1 is SGHDN and CDR2 FVKESK. The CDR3 is 15 amino acids.